This T cell receptor (beta chain) was profiled in a study of regulatory dendritic cells for organ transplantation. Findings and caveats of the study: Memory CD8+ clonal expansion seemed more limited with regulatory than mature dendritic cells. Naive T cells showed high diversity, memory cells less, memory CD8+ least.

Generated by immunoSEQ multiplex PCR, the TCRdb table keeps only in-frame clones and is missing some. The data show 30,000 to 40,000 clones, 85% to 95% seen once. Trimming pared 0 bases from V and 3 bases from J, leaving 15 bases between. CDR3 length: 16 residues. In germline, CDR1 is LGHNA, CDR2 YSLEER. Of note for this clone: As yet, its antigen is unknown.

This clonotype originated in a human donor in good health. The chain links TRBV4-3 to TRBJ2-7; weak D call: TRBD2 (6 bases). Sequences were obtained from naive CD8+ T cells from blood. Stated subset: CD45RA+ naive T cells. CDR3 in DNA: TGCGCCAGCAGCCAAGAAAGCGAGGGGCGGGGCTACGAGCAGTACTTC. Its translation is CASSQESEGRGYEQYF.